This section outlines one TCR beta chain sequence together with its context. Antigen unknown. The CDR3 spans 17 residues. Between the trimmed V and J ends, which lost 0 bases and 0 bases, there was a span of 13 bases. The germline gives CDR1 SGHRS, CDR2 YFSETQ. The immunoSEQ assay amplified TCRB CDR3 from up to 2 ug DNA. Primers: 60 V beta forward and 13 J beta reverse. Some clones are missing from TCRdb's copy, which holds only in-frame ones; the method was immunoSEQ multiplex PCR. The data hold 75,000 to 95,000 clones, with more than 80% observed a single time. These data are taken from a study of glioma-infiltrating T cells after dendritic cell vaccination. Whole-study findings and limits: Only a small number of patients had complete blood and tumor samples.

Stated time point: after dendritic cell vaccination, including at tumor progression/relapse. This TCR derives from a human donor with glioblastoma. The chain links TRBV5-1 to TRBJ2-4; D possibly corresponds to TRBD1 (6 bases). The specimen was blood, collected after dendritic cell vaccination. CDR3: CASSLGGTSLAKNIQYF. The CDR3 DNA reads TGCGCCAGCAGCTTGGGAGGGACATCGCTAGCCAAAAACATTCAGTACTTC.